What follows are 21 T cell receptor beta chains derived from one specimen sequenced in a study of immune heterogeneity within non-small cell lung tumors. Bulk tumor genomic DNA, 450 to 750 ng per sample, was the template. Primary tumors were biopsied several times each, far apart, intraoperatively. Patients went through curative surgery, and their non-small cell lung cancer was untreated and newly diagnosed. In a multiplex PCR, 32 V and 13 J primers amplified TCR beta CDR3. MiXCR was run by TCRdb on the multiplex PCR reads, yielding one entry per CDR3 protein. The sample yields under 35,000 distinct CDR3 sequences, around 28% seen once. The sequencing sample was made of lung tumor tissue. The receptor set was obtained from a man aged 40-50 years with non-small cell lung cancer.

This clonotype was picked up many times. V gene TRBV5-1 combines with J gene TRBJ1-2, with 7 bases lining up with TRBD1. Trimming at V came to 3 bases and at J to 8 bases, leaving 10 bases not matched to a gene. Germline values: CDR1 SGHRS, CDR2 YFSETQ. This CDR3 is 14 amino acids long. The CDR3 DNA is TGCGCCAGCAGCTCCGGACTGACAGGGCAAGGCTACACCTTC. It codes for CASSSGLTGQGYTF.

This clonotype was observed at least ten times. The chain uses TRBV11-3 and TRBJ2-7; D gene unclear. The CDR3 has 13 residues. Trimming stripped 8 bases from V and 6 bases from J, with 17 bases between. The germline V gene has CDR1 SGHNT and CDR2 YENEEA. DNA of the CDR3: TGTGCCAGCCCAACTTATAGTGTGTGCGAGCAGTACTTC. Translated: CASPTYSVCEQYF.

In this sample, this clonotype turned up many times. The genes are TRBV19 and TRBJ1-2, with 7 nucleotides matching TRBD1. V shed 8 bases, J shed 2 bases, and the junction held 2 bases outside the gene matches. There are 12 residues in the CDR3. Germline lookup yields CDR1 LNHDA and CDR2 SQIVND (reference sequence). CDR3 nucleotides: TGTGCCAGTCTACAGGGGAACTATGGCTACACCTTC. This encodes CASLQGNYGYTF.

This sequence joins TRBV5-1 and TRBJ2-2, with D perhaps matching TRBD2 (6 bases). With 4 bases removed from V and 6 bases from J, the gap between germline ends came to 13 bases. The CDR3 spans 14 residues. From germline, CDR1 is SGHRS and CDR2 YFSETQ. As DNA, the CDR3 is TGCGCCAGCAGCCGGAGGGAACTCCCCGGGGAGCTGTTTTTT. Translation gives CASSRRELPGELFF. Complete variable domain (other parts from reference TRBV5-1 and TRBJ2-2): KAGVTQTPRYLIKTRGQQVTLSCSPISGHRSVSWYQQTPGQGLQFLFEYFSETQRNKGNFPGRFSGRQFSNSRSEMNVSTLELGDSALYLCASSRRELPGELFFGEGSRLTVL.

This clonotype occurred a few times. The CDR3: CASSPRQGVRTEAFF. The CDR3 DNA is TGTGCCAGCAGTCCTCGACAGGGAGTAAGGACTGAAGCTTTCTTT. This rearrangement joins TRBV6-1 to TRBJ1-1, with 7 bases aligning to TRBD1. Germline V lookup: CDR1 MNHNS, CDR2 SASEGT. After removal of 5 bases from V and 5 bases from J, the junction contained 11 bases not matched to a gene. This CDR3 spans 15 amino acids.

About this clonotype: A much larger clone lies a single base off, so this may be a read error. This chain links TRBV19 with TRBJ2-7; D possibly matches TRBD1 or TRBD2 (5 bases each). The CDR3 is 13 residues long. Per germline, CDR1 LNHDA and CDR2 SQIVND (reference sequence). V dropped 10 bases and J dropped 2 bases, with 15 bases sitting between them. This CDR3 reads CATRRDPAYEQYF. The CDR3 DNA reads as TGTGCCACCAGACGGGACCCAGCCTACGAGCAGTACTTC.

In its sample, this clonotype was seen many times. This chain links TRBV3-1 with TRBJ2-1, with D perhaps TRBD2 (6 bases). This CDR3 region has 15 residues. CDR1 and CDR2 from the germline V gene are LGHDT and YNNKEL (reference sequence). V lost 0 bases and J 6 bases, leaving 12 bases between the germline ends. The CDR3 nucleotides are TGTGCCAGCAGCCAAGATCCGGGACTCTTCAATGAGCAGTTCTTC. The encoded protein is CASSQDPGLFNEQFF.

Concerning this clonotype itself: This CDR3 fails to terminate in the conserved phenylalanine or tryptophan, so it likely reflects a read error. The DNA for the CDR3 is TGTGCCAGCATCCGGGGGAGGGAAGCTTTCTCT. It translates to CASIRGREAFS. This chain uses TRBV6-1 with TRBJ1-1; D is possibly TRBD1 (5 bases). Looked up from germline, CDR1 is MNHNS and CDR2 is SASEGT. This CDR3 is built from 11 residues. Trimming took off 7 bases at V and 8 bases at J, with 11 bases between the two ends.

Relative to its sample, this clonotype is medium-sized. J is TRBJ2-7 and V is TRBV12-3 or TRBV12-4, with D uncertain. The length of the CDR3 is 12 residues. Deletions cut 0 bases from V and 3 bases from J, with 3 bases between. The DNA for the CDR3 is TGTGCCAGCAGTTTAGCCGTCTACGAGCAGTACTTC. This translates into CASSLAVYEQYF.

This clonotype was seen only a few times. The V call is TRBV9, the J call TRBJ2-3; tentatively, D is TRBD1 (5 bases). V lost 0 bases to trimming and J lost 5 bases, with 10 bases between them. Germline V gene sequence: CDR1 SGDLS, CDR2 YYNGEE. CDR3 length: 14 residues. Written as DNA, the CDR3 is TGTGCCAGCAGCGTAGACTCAGGGCAAGATACGCAGTATTTT. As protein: CASSVDSGQDTQYF.

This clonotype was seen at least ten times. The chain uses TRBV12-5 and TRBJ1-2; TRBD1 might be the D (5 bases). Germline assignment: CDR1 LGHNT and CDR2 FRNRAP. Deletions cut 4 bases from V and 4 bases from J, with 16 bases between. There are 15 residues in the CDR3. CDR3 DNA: TGTGCTAGTGGTTCGCCCCCCGGGGGGATCTATGGCTACACCTTC. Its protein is CASGSPPGGIYGYTF.

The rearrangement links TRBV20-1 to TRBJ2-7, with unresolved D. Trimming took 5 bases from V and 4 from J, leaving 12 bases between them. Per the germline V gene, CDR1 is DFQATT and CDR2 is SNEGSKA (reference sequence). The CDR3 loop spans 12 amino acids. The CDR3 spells CSASFNGYEQYF. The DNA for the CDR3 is TGCAGTGCTTCCTTTAACGGTTACGAGCAGTACTTC.

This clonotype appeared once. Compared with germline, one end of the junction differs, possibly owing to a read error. For the CDR3, the DNA is TGTGCCATCAGTTCGGACAGGCCGAACACCGGGGAGCTGTTTTTT. This sequence encodes CAISSDRPNTGELFF. The V and J genes are TRBV27 and TRBJ2-2, with TRBD1 matching 7 bases. CDR3 length: 15 amino acids. Germline V gives CDR1 MNHEY, CDR2 SMNVEV (reference sequence).

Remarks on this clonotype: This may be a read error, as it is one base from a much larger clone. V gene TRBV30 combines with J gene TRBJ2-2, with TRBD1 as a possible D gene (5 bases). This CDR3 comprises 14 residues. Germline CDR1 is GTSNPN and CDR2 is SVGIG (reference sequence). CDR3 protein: CSWSGAFPTAELFF. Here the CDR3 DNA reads TGTTCCTGGAGTGGGGCCTTCCCCACCGCGGAGCTGTTTTTT.

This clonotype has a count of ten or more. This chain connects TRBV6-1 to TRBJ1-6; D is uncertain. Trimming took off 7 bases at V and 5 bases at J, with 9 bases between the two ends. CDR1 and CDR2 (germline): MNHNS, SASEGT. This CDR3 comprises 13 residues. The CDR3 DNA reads TGTGCCAGCACACGCGTAAATAATTCACCCCTCCACTTT. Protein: CASTRVNNSPLHF.

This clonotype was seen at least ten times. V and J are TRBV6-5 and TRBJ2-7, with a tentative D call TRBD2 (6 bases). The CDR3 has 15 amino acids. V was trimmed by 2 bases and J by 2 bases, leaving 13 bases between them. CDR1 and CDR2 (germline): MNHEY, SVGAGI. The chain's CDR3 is CASSYGARGTYEQYF. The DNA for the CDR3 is TGTGCCAGCAGTTACGGGGCCCGGGGGACCTACGAGCAGTACTTC.

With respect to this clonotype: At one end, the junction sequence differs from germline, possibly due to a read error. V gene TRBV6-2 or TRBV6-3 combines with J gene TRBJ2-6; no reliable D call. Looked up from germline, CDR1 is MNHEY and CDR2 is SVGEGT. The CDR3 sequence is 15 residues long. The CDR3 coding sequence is TGTGACAGCAGTCGCGCCAACTCTGGGGCCAACGTCCTGACTTTC. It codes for CDSSRANSGANVLTF.

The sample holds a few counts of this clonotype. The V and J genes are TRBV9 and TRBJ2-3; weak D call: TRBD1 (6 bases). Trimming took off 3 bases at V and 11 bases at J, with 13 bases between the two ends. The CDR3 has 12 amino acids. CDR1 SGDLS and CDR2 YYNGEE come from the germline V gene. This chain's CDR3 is CASSAPQGMQYF. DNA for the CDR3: TGTGCCAGCAGCGCGCCCCAGGGGATGCAGTATTTT.

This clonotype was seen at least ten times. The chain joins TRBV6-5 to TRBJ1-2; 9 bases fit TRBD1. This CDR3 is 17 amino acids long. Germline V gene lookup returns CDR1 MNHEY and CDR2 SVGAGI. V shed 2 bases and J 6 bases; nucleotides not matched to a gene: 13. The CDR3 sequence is CASSYDMGQGAAHGYTF. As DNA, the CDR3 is TGTGCCAGCAGTTACGATATGGGACAGGGAGCCGCACATGGCTACACCTTC.

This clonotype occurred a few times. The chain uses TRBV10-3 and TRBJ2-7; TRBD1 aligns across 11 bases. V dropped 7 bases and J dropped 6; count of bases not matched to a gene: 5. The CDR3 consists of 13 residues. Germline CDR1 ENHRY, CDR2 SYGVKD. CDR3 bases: TGTGCCATCAAGGACAGGGGGCGTGTCGAGCAGTACTTC. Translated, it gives CAIKDRGRVEQYF.

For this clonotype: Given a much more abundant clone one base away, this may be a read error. CDR3: CSSRESYEQYF. The CDR3, as DNA: TGCAGTTCGCGGGAGAGCTACGAGCAGTACTTC. J is TRBJ2-7 and V is TRBV20-1; 7 nucleotides agree with TRBD2. J gave up 3 bases and V 8 bases, and 4 bases lay outside the gene matches. CDR3 length: 11 amino acids. Germline assignment: CDR1 DFQATT and CDR2 SNEGSKA (reference sequence).